Presented here are 9 T cell receptor beta chains from one specimen sequenced in a study of blood T cell repertoires in COVID-19. Assay: immunoSEQ multiplex PCR; the TCRdb copy retains only in-frame clones and omits some. This table has around 100,000 clones, about 80% appearing once. The material sequenced was peripheral blood. Receptors originate from a man between 65 and 85 years old with active or convalescent COVID-19.

As regards this clone: One end of the junction is discordant with germline, which a read error may explain. The V and J genes are TRBV13 and TRBJ2-3; 11 positions agree with TRBD2. Germline CDR1 reads PRHDT; CDR2 reads FYEKMQ (reference sequence). There are 15 residues in the CDR3. The CDR3 here is CASRLAGGPLDTQYF. CDR3 DNA sequence: TGTGCCAGCAGATTAGCGGGGGGGCCGTTAGATACGCAGTATTTT.

The rearrangement joins TRBV6-5 to TRBJ1-3, with no clear D. V was pared by 6 bases and J by 4 bases, with 13 bases between. Germline CDR1 reads MNHEY; CDR2 reads SVGAGI. The CDR3 consists of 14 residues. CDR3 loop: CASSLTGPGNTIYF. The CDR3 DNA is TGTGCCAGCAGCCTCACCGGTCCCGGAAACACCATATATTTT.

The chain has TRBV5-1 and TRBJ2-7, with 7 bases that match TRBD1. Unmatched junction bases numbered 12, after V lost 4 bases and J lost 8 bases. Germline V CDR1 and CDR2: SGHRS, YFSETQ. There are 14 residues in the CDR3. The CDR3 protein is CASSLTGQAWKQYF. CDR3 sequence (DNA): TGCGCCAGCAGCCTTACCGGACAGGCCTGGAAGCAGTACTTC.

The V gene is TRBV24-1, the J gene TRBJ2-2, with D possibly being TRBD2 (6 bases). Trimming pared 4 bases from V and 1 base from J, leaving 15 bases between. This CDR3 contains 17 residues. Germline V gives CDR1 KGHDR, CDR2 SFDVKD. CDR3 coding DNA: TGTGCCACCAGTGAACCGATCGGGAGAGAGAACACCGGGGAGCTGTTTTTT. Translated, it gives CATSEPIGRENTGELFF.

The CDR3 sequence is CASSPHGQINQPQHF. CDR3 bases: TGTGCCAGCAGCCCCCACGGACAGATCAATCAGCCCCAGCATTTT. The chain carries TRBV3-1 (or the pseudogene TRBV3-2) and TRBJ1-5; D might be TRBD1 (6 bases). V was trimmed by 4 bases and J by 3 bases, leaving 13 bases between them. The CDR3 is 15 amino acids. The germline V gene has CDR1 LGHDT and CDR2 YNNKEL (reference sequence).

The chain's CDR3 is CASRPGQGLDSPLHF. In nucleotides, the CDR3 is TGTGCCAGCAGACCCGGACAGGGACTTGACTCACCCCTCCACTTT. The gene calls are TRBV6-4 and TRBJ1-6, with 8 positions matching TRBD1. V lost 6 bases and J lost 10; bases outside the gene matches: 11. Germline V gene data show CDR1 as MRHNA and CDR2 as SNTAGT. This CDR3 comprises 15 residues.

This CDR3 is CASSLATSNQPQHF. CDR3 nucleotide sequence: TGTGCCAGCAGTTTAGCCACTTCCAATCAGCCCCAGCATTTT. This sequence joins TRBV28 and TRBJ1-5; D uncertain. Germline-derived CDR1 and CDR2 are MDHEN and SYDVKM. V was clipped by 2 bases and J by 3 bases, with 8 bases between them. The CDR3 loop spans 14 amino acids.

V usage is TRBV2 and J usage is TRBJ1-5; a weak D match, TRBD1 (5 bases). Germline CDR1 reads SNHLY; CDR2 reads FYNNEI. The V and J ends lost 3 bases and 4 bases respectively, with 7 bases between them. This CDR3 region has 13 residues. The CDR3 region is CASSEEGNQPQHF. In DNA form, the CDR3 reads TGTGCCAGCAGTGAGGAGGGGAATCAGCCCCAGCATTTT.

V gene TRBV4-2 combines with J gene TRBJ1-2, with 8 bases aligning to TRBD1. The CDR3 runs to 18 residues. Germline trimming cut 3 bases from V and 4 bases from J; bases unmatched to any gene: 16. Germline lookup yields CDR1 LGHNA and CDR2 YNFKEQ. The chain's CDR3 is CASSHAPGQEMGSYGYTF. The CDR3 DNA reads as TGTGCCAGCAGCCATGCCCCGGGACAGGAAATGGGAAGCTATGGCTACACCTTC.